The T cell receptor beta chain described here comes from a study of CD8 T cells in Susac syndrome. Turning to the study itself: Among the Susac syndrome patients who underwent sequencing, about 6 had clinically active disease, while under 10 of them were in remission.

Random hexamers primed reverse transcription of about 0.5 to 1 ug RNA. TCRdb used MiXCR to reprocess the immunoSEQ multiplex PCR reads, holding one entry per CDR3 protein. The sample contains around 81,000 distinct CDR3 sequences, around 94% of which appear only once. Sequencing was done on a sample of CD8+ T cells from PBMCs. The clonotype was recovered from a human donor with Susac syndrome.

Here the CDR3 reads CAWTAGQSNAEAFF. The CDR3 bases are TGTGCCTGGACCGCGGGACAGTCTAACGCTGAAGCTTTCTTT. This chain uses TRBV30 with TRBJ1-1, with 7 bases aligning to TRBD1. This CDR3 region has 14 residues. The ends lost 4 bases at V and 6 bases at J; junction bases unmatched: 11. The germline V gene has CDR1 GTSNPN and CDR2 SVGIG (reference sequence).